The 6 T cell receptor beta chains listed next were all sequenced from one sample in a study of T cells after yellow fever vaccination. TCRdb re-analysed the 5' RACE reads in MiXCR, keeping a single row per CDR3 protein. The sample shows about 220,000 distinct CDR3 sequences, roughly 3% of them seen only once. The sequenced sample was CD4+ T cells sorted from PBMCs, obtained 10 days after the yellow fever booster vaccination. These receptors came from a man younger than 35 who received the YFV17D yellow fever vaccine.

The chain links TRBV19 to TRBJ1-4; unclear D gene. The V gene's germline CDR1 is LNHDA and CDR2 SQIVND (reference sequence). The CDR3 has 12 residues. The V end was cut by 2 bases, the J end by 11 bases, with 9 bases between. CDR3 amino acids: CASSISTSKLFF. CDR3 bases: TGTGCCAGTAGTATATCAACATCGAAACTGTTTTTT.

This clonotype was detected many times. CDR3 protein: CASYFVGGASDTQYF. The CDR3 bases are TGTGCCAGCTACTTCGTCGGGGGGGCTTCGGATACGCAGTATTTT. The chain has TRBV12-3 or TRBV12-4 and TRBJ2-3; 8 bases agree with TRBD2. The CDR3 length is 15 residues. V trimming: 8 bases; J trimming: 6 bases; junction bases outside the gene matches: 13.

This chain joins TRBV4-1 and TRBJ2-3; tentative D call: TRBD2 (5 bases). Germline V CDR1 and CDR2: MGHRA, YSYEKL. Trimming stripped 4 bases from V and 2 bases from J, with 19 bases between. CDR3 size: 17 residues. The CDR3 bases are TGCGCCAGCAGCCCCGGATCTAGCTACCTTGACACAGATACGCAGTATTTT. This sequence encodes CASSPGSSYLDTDTQYF.

This clonotype has a count of ten or more. CDR3 residues: CASSSTDGNTIYF. Written as DNA, the CDR3 is TGCGCCAGCAGCTCGACAGATGGAAACACCATATATTTT. V is TRBV5-1 and J is TRBJ1-3; weak D call: TRBD1 (5 bases). Germline V gives CDR1 SGHRS, CDR2 YFSETQ. The CDR3 totals 13 residues. V was pared by 3 bases and J by 3 bases, with 7 bases between.

This clonotype was recorded at least ten times. The rearrangement joins TRBV4-1 to TRBJ1-1; D perhaps matches TRBD1 (5 bases). CDR3 length equals 15 residues. Germline V gives CDR1 MGHRA, CDR2 YSYEKL. V lost 3 bases, J lost 5 bases, and 16 bases lay in between. CDR3 region: CASSQMPGGRTEAFF. Here the CDR3 DNA reads TGCGCCAGCAGCCAGATGCCTGGGGGAAGGACTGAAGCTTTCTTT.

V usage is TRBV6-5 and J usage is TRBJ2-3; D is uncertain. The CDR3 has 14 residues. Trimming shortened V by 0 bases and J by 6 bases, and 10 bases separated the two germline ends. The germline V gene has CDR1 MNHEY and CDR2 SVGAGI. CDR3 nucleotide sequence: TGTGCCAGCAGTTACTCAAAAGAGGCGGATACGCAGTATTTT. Protein sequence: CASSYSKEADTQYF.